The rows below give T cell receptor beta chains drawn from one sample of a study of blood T cell repertoires in COVID-19. Libraries were prepared by immunoSEQ multiplex PCR; TCRdb keeps only in-frame clonotypes and omits some of them. The profile shows 150,000 to 200,000 clones, 75% to 85% of them singletons. The sequenced sample was PBMCs or T cells enriched from blood (not recorded which). The source is a woman aged 45-59 years with acute COVID-19. CDR3s include the opening cysteine and the closing phenylalanine or tryptophan. Each record gives: clone size, V gene, J gene, D gene, CDR3 protein, CDR3 DNA. A D gene is named only where the DNA matches it firmly. Where a row states a size, it is once, few, many or the class of an expanded clone; other rows omit it.

clone size: .; V gene: TRBV7-8; J gene: TRBJ1-5; D gene: .; CDR3 protein: CASSETTAKQPQHF; CDR3 DNA: TGTGCCAGCAGCGAGACGACTGCGAAACAGCCCCAGCATTTT
clone size: few; V gene: TRBV21-1; J gene: TRBJ1-1; D gene: .; CDR3 protein: CASSKTWRECGTEAFF; CDR3 DNA: TGTGCCAGCAGCAAAACGTGGAGGGAGTGTGGCACTGAAGCTTTCTTT
clone size: once; V gene: TRBV9; J gene: TRBJ1-1; D gene: .; CDR3 protein: CASSVAAGANTEAFF; CDR3 DNA: TGTGCCAGCAGCGTAGCGGCAGGGGCAAACACTGAAGCTTTCTTT
clone size: .; V gene: TRBV5-1; J gene: TRBJ1-6; D gene: TRBD1; CDR3 protein: CASSGRDRGRSPLHF; CDR3 DNA: TGCGCCAGCAGCGGGCGGGACAGGGGCCGATCACCCCTCCACTTT
clone size: once; V gene: TRBV5-1; J gene: TRBJ1-3; D gene: .; CDR3 protein: CASSLTLSSGNTIYF; CDR3 DNA: TGCGCCAGCAGCCTGACTCTAAGCTCTGGAAACACCATATATTTT
clone size: .; V gene: TRBV28; J gene: TRBJ2-2; D gene: .; CDR3 protein: CASSFSNTGELFF; CDR3 DNA: TGTGCCAGCAGTTTTTCAAACACCGGGGAGCTGTTTTTT
clone size: .; V gene: TRBV9; J gene: TRBJ1-3; D gene: TRBD1; CDR3 protein: CASSATGGSRNTIYF; CDR3 DNA: TGTGCCAGCAGCGCCACAGGGGGCTCTAGAAACACCATATATTTT
clone size: .; V gene: TRBV3-1/TRBV3-2; J gene: TRBJ2-3; D gene: .; CDR3 protein: CASSPGTLMVYF; CDR3 DNA: TGTGCCAGCAGCCCCGGGACTCTAATGGTGTATTTT
clone size: .; V gene: TRBV19; J gene: TRBJ1-1; D gene: .; CDR3 protein: CASSIRGLNTEAFF; CDR3 DNA: TGTGCCAGTAGTATAAGGGGGTTGAACACTGAAGCTTTCTTT
clone size: once; V gene: TRBV30; J gene: TRBJ1-5; D gene: .; CDR3 protein: CAWSLTARQPQHF; CDR3 DNA: TGTGCCTGGAGTCTTACCGCCCGGCAGCCCCAGCATTTT